These 5 T cell receptor beta chains share one sample of origin, sequenced in a study of blood T cell repertoires in COVID-19. Assay used: immunoSEQ multiplex PCR; TCRdb lists only in-frame clones, some missing. The repertoire includes 130,000 or so clones, about 86% of them detected once, and 2% to 3% sits in the top ten. The sequenced material came from PBMCs or T cells enriched from blood (not recorded which). These receptors were taken from a man in his forties with acute COVID-19.

This clone was seen a handful of times. The chain has TRBV18 and TRBJ1-2; D is undetermined. From germline, CDR1 is KGHSH and CDR2 LQKENI. This CDR3 has 14 amino acids. V shed 3 bases and J shed 3 bases, with 11 bases lying between them. This CDR3 reads CASSPALTDYGYTF. CDR3 nucleotides: TGTGCCAGCTCACCCGCCCTTACAGACTATGGCTACACCTTC. The whole variable domain, filled in from reference TRBV18 and TRBJ1-2, reads NAGVMQNPRHLVRRRGQEARLRCSPMKGHSHVYWYRQLPEEGLKFMVYLQKENIIDESGMPKERFSAEFPKEGPSILRIQQVVRGDSAAYFCASSPALTDYGYTFGSGTRLTVV.

J is TRBJ1-3 and V is TRBV7-3; D is unclear. There are 13 residues in the CDR3. Deletions cut 4 bases from V and 4 bases from J, with 8 bases between. Germline lookup yields CDR1 SGHTA and CDR2 FQGTGA. CDR3 coding DNA: TGTGCCAGCAGCTCTACGCACGGAAACACCATATATTTT. It specifies CASSSTHGNTIYF.

The chain is built from TRBV11-2 and TRBJ1-5, with a tentative D call TRBD1 (5 bases). Trimming took 5 bases from V and 7 from J, leaving 12 bases between them. The germline V gene has CDR1 SGHAT and CDR2 FQNNGV. CDR3 length equals 13 residues. This chain's CDR3 is CASSRGVQQPQHF. The DNA of the CDR3 is TGTGCCAGCAGCCGGGGGGTACAGCAGCCCCAGCATTTT.

The gene calls are TRBV28 and TRBJ1-5, with 10 bases fitting TRBD1. V lost 6 bases and J lost 7; bases outside the gene matches: 18. The CDR3 runs 18 residues. Germline CDR1 reads MDHEN; CDR2 reads SYDVKM. The CDR3 DNA is TGTGCCAGCAGCCTCGGTTCGGGACAGGGGCTAGGGGGGCAGCCCCAGCATTTT. Translating it yields CASSLGSGQGLGGQPQHF.

The V and J genes are TRBV3-1 (or the pseudogene TRBV3-2) and TRBJ1-2, with TRBD1 identical over 8 bases. The length of the CDR3 is 15 residues. J lost 5 bases, V lost 0 bases, and 5 bases had no gene match. Germline CDR1 LGHDT, CDR2 YNNKEL (reference sequence). CDR3 residues: CASSQDSQGAYGYTF. As DNA, the CDR3 is TGTGCCAGCAGCCAAGATTCTCAGGGGGCGTATGGCTACACCTTC.